This is a list of T cell receptor beta chains from one sample in a study of shared clonotypes between healthy human individuals. Data came from immunoSEQ multiplex PCR; TCRdb stores just in-frame clones and leaves some out. The sample yields 800,000 to 950,000 clones, approximately 97% seen once. The sequenced sample was naive CD8+ T cells sorted from blood. These receptor sequences come from a man between 25 and 39 years old in good health. CDR3s include the opening cysteine and the closing phenylalanine or tryptophan. A D gene is named only where the DNA matches it firmly. Clone size is stated in some rows and not others, as once, few, many or a class when expanded.

v_gene,d_gene,abundance,j_gene,CDR3aa,CDR3nt
TRBV5-1,-,-,TRBJ2-1,CASSFFSEGPYNEQFF,TGCGCCAGCAGCTTTTTCTCGGAGGGCCCTTACAATGAGCAGTTCTTC
TRBV2,TRBD1,-,TRBJ1-2,CASSEGTGFYGYTF,TGTGCCAGCAGTGAAGGGACAGGGTTCTATGGCTACACCTTC
TRBV13,-,-,TRBJ2-1,CASSLTPALSSYNEQFF,TGTGCCAGCAGCCTTACTCCCGCCCTGTCCTCCTACAATGAGCAGTTCTTC
TRBV28,-,-,TRBJ2-7,CASSPPRGEPDDEQYF,TGTGCCAGCAGTCCCCCTAGGGGGGAACCAGACGACGAGCAGTACTTC
TRBV4-2,-,-,TRBJ2-2,CASSQLVGGNTGELFF,TGTGCCAGCAGCCAATTGGTGGGAGGCAACACCGGGGAGCTGTTTTTT
TRBV7-9,TRBD2,once,TRBJ2-3,CASSSGGDTQYF,TGTGCCAGCAGCTCGGGAGGGGACACGCAGTATTTT
TRBV7-2,TRBD1,-,TRBJ2-7,CASSPWTGVYEQYF,TGTGCCAGCAGCCCGTGGACAGGAGTCTACGAGCAGTACTTC
TRBV11-1,-,-,TRBJ1-1,CASSLGRNTEAFF,TGTGCCAGCAGCTTAGGCCGAAACACTGAAGCTTTCTTT
TRBV14,-,-,TRBJ2-2,CASSFWGNTGELFF,TGTGCCAGCAGCTTTTGGGGGAACACCGGGGAGCTGTTTTTT
TRBV15,-,-,TRBJ2-3,CATSTRVWSDTQYF,TGTGCCACCAGCACCAGGGTCTGGTCAGATACGCAGTATTTT
TRBV6-5,TRBD1,-,TRBJ1-2,CASSYSSGGDYGYTF,TGTGCCAGCAGTTACTCTTCAGGGGGGGACTATGGCTACACCTTC
TRBV4-2,TRBD1,-,TRBJ1-2,CASSQQDAGQGDHTF,TGTGCCAGCAGCCAGCAGGATGCGGGACAGGGGGACCACACCTTC
TRBV7-9,-,-,TRBJ2-1,CASSPRLSDTYNEQFF,TGTGCCAGCAGCCCCCGCCTTTCTGACACCTACAATGAGCAGTTCTTC
TRBV27,TRBD2,-,TRBJ2-5,CASSLLGGRETQYF,TGTGCCAGCAGTTTACTGGGCGGGAGAGAGACCCAGTACTTC
TRBV7-9,TRBD2,-,TRBJ2-3,CASSPGVAGVVDTQYF,TGTGCCAGCAGCCCAGGGGTAGCGGGAGTTGTAGATACGCAGTATTTT
TRBV28,-,-,TRBJ1-5,CASSFSVSNQPQHF,TGTGCCAGCAGTTTTTCGGTGAGCAATCAGCCCCAGCATTTT
TRBV25-1,-,-,TRBJ2-2,CASSENQRVTGELFF,TGTGCCAGCAGTGAAAACCAGCGGGTCACCGGGGAGCTGTTTTTT
TRBV7-8,-,once,TRBJ2-7,CASSLESYYEQYF,TGTGCCAGCAGCTTAGAGTCTTACTACGAGCAGTACTTC
TRBV14,TRBD2,-,TRBJ2-1,CASSLRTSGSNDDNEQFF,TGTGCCAGCAGCCTTCGGACTAGCGGGAGTAATGACGACAATGAGCAGTTCTTC
TRBV15,-,-,TRBJ2-3,CATSRVPAVTSTDTQYF,TGTGCCACCAGCAGAGTTCCGGCGGTTACTAGCACAGATACGCAGTATTTT
TRBV9,TRBD1,-,TRBJ2-1,CASSPRTGIDNEQFF,TGTGCCAGCAGCCCCCGGACAGGAATAGACAATGAGCAGTTCTTC
TRBV28,-,-,TRBJ1-4,CASSFRQIPTNEKLFF,TGTGCCAGCAGTTTCCGACAGATACCAACTAATGAAAAACTGTTTTTT